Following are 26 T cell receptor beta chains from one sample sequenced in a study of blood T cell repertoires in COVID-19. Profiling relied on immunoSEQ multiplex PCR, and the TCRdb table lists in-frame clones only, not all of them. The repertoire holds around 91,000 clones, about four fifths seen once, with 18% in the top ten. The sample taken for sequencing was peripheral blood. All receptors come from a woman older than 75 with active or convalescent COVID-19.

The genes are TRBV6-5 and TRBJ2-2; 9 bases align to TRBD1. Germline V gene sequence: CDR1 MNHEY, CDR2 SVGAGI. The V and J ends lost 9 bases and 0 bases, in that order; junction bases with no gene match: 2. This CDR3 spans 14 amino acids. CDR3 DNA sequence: TGTGCCAGTAGACAGGGGGCGAACACCGGGGAGCTGTTTTTT. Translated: CASRQGANTGELFF.

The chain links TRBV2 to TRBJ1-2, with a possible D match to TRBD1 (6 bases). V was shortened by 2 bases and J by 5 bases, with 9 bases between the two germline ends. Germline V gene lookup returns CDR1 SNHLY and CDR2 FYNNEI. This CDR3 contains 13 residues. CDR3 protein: CASSENRDYGYTF. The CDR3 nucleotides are TGTGCCAGCAGTGAAAACAGGGATTATGGCTACACCTTC.

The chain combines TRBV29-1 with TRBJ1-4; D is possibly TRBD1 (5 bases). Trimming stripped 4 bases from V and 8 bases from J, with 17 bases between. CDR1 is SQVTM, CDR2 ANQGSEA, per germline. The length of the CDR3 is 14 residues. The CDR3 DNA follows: TGCAGCGTTGCGGCAGGGACTGGGGGAGAAAAACTGTTTTTT. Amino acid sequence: CSVAAGTGGEKLFF.

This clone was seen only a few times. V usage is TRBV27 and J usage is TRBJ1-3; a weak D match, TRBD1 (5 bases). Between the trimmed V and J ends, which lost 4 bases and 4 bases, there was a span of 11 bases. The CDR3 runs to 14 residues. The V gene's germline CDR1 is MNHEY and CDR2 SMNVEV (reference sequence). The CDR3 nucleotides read TGTGCCAGCAGTTGGAAGCCAGGGGGAAACACCATATATTTT. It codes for CASSWKPGGNTIYF.

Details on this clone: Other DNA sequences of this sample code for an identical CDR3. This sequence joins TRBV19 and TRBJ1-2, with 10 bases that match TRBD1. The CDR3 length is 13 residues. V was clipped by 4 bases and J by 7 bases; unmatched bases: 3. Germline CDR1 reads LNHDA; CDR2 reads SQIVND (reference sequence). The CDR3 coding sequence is TGTGCCAGTAGTAGGGGACAGGGGCCTGGCTACACCTTC. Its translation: CASSRGQGPGYTF.

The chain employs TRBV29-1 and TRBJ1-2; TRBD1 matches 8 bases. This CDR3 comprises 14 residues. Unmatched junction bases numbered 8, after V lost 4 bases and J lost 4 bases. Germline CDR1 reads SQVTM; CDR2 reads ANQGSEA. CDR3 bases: TGCAGCGTTGTGAGGACAGGGTTTAGCTATGGCTACACCTTC. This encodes CSVVRTGFSYGYTF.

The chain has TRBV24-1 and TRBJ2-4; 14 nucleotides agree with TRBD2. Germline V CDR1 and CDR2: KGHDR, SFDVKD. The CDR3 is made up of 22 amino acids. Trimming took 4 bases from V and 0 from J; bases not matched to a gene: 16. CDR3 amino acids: CATSESTGAGTSGSRAKNIQYF. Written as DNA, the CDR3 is TGTGCCACCAGTGAGTCGACCGGGGCCGGGACTAGCGGGAGTAGAGCCAAAAACATTCAGTACTTC.

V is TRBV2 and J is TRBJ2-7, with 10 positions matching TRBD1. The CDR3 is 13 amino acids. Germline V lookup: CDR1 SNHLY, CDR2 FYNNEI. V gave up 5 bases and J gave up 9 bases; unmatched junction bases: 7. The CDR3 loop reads CASSPGQGRGQYF. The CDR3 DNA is TGTGCCAGCAGTCCGGGACAGGGGAGAGGGCAGTACTTC.

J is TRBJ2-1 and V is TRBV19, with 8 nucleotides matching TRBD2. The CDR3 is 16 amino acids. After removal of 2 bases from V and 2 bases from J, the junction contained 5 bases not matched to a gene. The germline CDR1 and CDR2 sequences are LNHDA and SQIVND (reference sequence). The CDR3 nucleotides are TGTGCCAGTAGTATATTTCCGGGAGGGCCCTACAATGAGCAGTTCTTC. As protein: CASSIFPGGPYNEQFF.

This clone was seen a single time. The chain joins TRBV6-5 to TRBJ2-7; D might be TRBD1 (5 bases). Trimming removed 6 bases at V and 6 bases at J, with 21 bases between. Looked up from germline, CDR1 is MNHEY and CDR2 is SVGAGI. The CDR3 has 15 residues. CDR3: CASRGSGAEGGEQYF. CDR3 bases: TGTGCCAGCAGGGGATCTGGGGCTGAAGGCGGCGAGCAGTACTTC.

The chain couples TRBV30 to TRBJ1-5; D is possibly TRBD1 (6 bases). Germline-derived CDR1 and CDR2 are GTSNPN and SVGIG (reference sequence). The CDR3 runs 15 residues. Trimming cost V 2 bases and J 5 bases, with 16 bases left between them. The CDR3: CAWSPPDRLHQPQHF. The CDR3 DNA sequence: TGTGCCTGGAGTCCCCCAGACAGGTTACATCAGCCCCAGCATTTT.

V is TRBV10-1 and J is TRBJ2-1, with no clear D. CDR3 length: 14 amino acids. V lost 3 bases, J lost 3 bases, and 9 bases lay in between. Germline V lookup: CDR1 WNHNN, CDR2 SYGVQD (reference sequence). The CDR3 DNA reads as TGCGCCAGCAGTGAATCGCTAGGCTACAATGAGCAGTTCTTC. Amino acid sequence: CASSESLGYNEQFF.

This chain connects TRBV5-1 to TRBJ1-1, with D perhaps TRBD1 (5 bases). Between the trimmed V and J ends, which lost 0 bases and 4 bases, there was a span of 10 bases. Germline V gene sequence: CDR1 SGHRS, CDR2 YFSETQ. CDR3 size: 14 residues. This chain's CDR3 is CASSLEWGPTEAFF. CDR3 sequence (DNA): TGCGCCAGCAGCTTGGAGTGGGGCCCCACTGAAGCTTTCTTT.

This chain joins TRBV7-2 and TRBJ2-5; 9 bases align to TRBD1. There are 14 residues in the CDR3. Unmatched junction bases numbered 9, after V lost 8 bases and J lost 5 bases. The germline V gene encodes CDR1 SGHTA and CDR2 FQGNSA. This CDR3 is CASGRDRAAETQYF. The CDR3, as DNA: TGTGCCAGCGGGCGGGACAGGGCGGCCGAGACCCAGTACTTC.

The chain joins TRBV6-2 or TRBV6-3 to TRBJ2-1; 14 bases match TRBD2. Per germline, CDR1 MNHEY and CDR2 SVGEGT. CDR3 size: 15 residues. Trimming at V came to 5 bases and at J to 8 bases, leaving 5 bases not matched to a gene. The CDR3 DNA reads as TGTGCCAGCAGTAAGACTAGCGGGAGGGCCCATGAGCAGTTCTTC. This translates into CASSKTSGRAHEQFF.

CDR3 sequence reads: CSVTGTGTNYGYTF. DNA for the CDR3: TGCAGCGTTACTGGGACAGGTACTAACTATGGCTACACCTTC. V gene TRBV29-1 combines with J gene TRBJ1-2; 8 bases fit TRBD1. Germline V gene sequence: CDR1 SQVTM, CDR2 ANQGSEA. The CDR3 consists of 14 residues. The J segment lost 0 bases and the V segment lost 5 bases, leaving 5 bases of the junction unmatched.

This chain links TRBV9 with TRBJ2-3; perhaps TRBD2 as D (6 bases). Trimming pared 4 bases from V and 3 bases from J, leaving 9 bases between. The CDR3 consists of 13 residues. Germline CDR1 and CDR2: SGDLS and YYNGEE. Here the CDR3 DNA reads TGTGCCAGCAGCCCCGGGAGTACAGATACGCAGTATTTT. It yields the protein CASSPGSTDTQYF.

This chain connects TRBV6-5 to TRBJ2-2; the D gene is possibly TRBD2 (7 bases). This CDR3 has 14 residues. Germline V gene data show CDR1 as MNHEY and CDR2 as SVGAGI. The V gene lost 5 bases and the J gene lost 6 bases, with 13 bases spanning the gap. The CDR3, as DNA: TGTGCCAGCAGTCCCAACGGGGGGCCCGGGGAGCTGTTTTTT. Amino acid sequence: CASSPNGGPGELFF.

The DNA of the CDR3 is TGTGCCAGCAGCCTGACAGGGAGAGAAGAAGAGACCCAGTACTTC. Translation: CASSLTGREEETQYF. The chain uses TRBV7-3 and TRBJ2-5; TRBD1 aligns across 7 bases. Germline-derived CDR1 and CDR2 are SGHTA and FQGTGA. The CDR3 loop spans 15 amino acids. J gave up 3 bases and V 5 bases, and 9 bases lay outside the gene matches.

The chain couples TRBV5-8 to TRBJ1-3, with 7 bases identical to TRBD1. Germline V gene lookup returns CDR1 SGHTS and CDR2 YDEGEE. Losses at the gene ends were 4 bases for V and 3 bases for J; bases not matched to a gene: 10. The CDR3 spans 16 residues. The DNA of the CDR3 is TGTGCCAGCAGCCTAAGGGACAGTCTTAGTGGAAACACCATATATTTT. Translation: CASSLRDSLSGNTIYF.

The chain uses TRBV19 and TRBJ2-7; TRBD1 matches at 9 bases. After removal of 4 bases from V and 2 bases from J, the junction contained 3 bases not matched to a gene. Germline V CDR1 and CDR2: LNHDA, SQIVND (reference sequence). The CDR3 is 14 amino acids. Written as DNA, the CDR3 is TGTGCCAGTAGTACGGGACAGGGAACCTACGAGCAGTACTTC. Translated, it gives CASSTGQGTYEQYF.

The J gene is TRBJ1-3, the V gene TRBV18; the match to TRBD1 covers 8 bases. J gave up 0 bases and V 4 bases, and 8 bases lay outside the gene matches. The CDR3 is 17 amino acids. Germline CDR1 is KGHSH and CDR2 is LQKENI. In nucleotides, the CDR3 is TGTGCCAGCTCACGGCCGGGACAGGCAAACTCTGGAAACACCATATATTTT. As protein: CASSRPGQANSGNTIYF.

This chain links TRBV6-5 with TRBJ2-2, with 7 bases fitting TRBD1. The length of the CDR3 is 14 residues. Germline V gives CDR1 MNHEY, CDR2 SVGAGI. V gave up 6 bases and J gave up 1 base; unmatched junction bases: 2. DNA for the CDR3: TGTGCCAGCAGAGGACAGGTGAACACCGGGGAGCTGTTTTTT. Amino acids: CASRGQVNTGELFF.

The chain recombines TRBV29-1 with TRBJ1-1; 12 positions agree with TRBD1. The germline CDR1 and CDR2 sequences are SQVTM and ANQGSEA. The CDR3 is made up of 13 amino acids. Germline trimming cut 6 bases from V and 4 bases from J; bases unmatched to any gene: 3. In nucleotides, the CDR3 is TGCAGCGTGGGACAGGGGGCGACCACTGAAGCTTTCTTT. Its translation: CSVGQGATTEAFF.

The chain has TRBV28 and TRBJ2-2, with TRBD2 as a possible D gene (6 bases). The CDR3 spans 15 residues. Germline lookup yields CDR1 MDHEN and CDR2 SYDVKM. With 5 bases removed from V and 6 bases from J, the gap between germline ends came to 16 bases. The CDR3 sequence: CASSPLASAAGELFF. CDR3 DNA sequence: TGTGCCAGCAGTCCACTAGCCTCGGCTGCCGGGGAGCTGTTTTTT.

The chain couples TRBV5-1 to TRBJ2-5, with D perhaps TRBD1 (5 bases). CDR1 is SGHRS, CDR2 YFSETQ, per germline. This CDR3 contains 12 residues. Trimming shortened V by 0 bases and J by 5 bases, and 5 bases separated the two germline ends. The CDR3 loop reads CASSLAGETQYF. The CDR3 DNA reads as TGCGCCAGCAGCTTGGCAGGGGAGACCCAGTACTTC.